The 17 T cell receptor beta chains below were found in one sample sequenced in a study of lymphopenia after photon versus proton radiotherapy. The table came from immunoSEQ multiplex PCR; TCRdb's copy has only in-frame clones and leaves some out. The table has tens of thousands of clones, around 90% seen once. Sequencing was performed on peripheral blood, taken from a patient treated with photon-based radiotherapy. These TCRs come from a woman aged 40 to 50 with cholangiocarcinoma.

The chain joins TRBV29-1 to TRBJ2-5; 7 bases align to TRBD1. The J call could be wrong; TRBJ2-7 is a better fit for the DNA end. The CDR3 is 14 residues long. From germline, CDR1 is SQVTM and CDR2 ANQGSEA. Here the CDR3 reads CSVGRDRRAYEQYF. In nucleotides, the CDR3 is TGCAGCGTTGGCCGGGACAGAAGAGCCTACGAGCAGTACTTC.

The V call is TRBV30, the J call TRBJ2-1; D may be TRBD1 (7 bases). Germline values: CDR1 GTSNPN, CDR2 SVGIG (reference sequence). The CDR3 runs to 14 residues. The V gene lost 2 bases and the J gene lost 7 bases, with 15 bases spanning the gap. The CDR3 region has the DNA TGTGCCTGGAGTCCCTTGGCAGGGGGGAATGAGCAGTTCTTC. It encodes CAWSPLAGGNEQFF.

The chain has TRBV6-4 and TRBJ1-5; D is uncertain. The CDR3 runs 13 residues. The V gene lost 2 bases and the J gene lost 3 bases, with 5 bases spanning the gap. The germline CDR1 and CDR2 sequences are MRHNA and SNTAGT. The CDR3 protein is CASSDRANQPQHF. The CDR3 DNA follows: TGTGCCAGCAGTGACCGAGCCAATCAGCCCCAGCATTTT.

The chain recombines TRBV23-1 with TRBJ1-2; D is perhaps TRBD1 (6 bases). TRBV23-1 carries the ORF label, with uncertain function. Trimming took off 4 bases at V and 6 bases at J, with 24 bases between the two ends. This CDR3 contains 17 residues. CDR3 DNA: TGCGCCAGCAGTCGAGGTGGGGGGCTTTTGAGGGCTCATGGCTACACCTTC. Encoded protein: CASSRGGGLLRAHGYTF.

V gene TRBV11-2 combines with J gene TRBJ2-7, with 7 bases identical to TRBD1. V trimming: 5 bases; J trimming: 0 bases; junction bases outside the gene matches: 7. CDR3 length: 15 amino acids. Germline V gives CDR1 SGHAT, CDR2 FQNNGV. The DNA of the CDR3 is TGTGCCAGCAGCCCAGGGACAGATAGCTCCTACGAGCAGTACTTC. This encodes CASSPGTDSSYEQYF.

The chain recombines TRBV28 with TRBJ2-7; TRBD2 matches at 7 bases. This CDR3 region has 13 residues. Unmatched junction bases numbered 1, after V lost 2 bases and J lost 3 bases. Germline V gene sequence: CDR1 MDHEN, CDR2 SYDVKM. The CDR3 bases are TGTGCCAGCAGTTTACCGGGAGGCTACGAGCAGTACTTC. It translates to CASSLPGGYEQYF.

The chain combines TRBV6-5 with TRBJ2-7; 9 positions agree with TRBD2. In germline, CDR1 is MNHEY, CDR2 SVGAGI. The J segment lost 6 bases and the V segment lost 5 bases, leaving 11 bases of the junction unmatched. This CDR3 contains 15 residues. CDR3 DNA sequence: TGTGCCAGCAGTCGTCCGGGAGGAGCGGGAGGCGAGCAGTACTTC. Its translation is CASSRPGGAGGEQYF.

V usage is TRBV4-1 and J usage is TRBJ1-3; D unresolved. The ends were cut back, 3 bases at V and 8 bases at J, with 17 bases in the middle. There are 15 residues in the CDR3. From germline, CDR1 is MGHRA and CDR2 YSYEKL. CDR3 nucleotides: TGCGCCAGCAGCCAGCAGGCTTTTACGAGAGACACCATATATTTT. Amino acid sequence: CASSQQAFTRDTIYF.

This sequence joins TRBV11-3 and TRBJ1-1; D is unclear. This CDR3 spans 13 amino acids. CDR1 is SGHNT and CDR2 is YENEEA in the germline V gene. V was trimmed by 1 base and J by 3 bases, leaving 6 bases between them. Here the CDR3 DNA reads TGTGCCAGCAGCTTAGGGCCAGACACTGAAGCTTTCTTT. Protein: CASSLGPDTEAFF.

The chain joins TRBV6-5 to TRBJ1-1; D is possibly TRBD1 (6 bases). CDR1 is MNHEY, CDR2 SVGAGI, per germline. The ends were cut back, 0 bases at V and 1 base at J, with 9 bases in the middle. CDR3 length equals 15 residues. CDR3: CASSYSGTTNTEAFF. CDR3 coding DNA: TGTGCCAGCAGTTACTCCGGGACAACGAACACTGAAGCTTTCTTT.

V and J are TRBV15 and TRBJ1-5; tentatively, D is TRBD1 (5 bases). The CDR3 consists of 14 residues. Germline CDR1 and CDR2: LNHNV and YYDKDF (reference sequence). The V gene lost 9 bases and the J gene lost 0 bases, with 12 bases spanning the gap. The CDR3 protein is CATGARNSNQPQHF. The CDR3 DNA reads TGTGCCACAGGGGCTAGGAATAGCAATCAGCCCCAGCATTTT. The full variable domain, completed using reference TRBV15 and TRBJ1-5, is DAMVIQNPRYQVTQFGKPVTLSCSQTLNHNVMYWYQQKSSQAPKLLFHYYDKDFNNEADTPDNFQSRRPNTSFCFLDIRSPGLGDTAMYLCATGARNSNQPQHFGDGTRLSIL.

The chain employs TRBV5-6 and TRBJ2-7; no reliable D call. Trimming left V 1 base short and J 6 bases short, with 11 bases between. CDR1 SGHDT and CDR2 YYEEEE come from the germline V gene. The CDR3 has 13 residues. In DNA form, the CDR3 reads TGTGCCAGCAGCTTGTCAAGGGCTGGCGAGCAGTACTTC. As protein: CASSLSRAGEQYF.

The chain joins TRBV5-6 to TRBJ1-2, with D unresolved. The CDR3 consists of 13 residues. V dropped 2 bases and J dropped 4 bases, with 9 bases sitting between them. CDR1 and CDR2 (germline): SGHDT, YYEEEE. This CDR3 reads CASSLDGRYGYTF. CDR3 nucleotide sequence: TGTGCCAGCAGCTTAGATGGCCGCTATGGCTACACCTTC.

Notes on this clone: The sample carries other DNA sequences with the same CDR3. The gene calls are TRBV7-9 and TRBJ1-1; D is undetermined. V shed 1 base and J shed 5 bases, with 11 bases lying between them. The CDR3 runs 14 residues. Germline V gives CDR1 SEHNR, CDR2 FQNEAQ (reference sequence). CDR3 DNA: TGTGCCAGCAGCTTAGGTGGATCAAATACTGAAGCTTTCTTT. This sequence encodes CASSLGGSNTEAFF.

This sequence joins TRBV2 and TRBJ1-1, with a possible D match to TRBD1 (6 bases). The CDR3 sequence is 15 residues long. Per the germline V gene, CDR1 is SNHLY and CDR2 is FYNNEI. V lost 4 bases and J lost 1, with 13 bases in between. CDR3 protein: CASSVHLGQNTEAFF. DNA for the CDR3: TGTGCCAGCAGTGTCCACTTGGGACAGAACACTGAAGCTTTCTTT.

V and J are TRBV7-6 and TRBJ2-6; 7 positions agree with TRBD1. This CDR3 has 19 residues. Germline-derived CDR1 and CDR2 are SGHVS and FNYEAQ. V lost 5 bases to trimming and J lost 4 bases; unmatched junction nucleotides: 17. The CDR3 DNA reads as TGTGCCAGCAGCCCTGGACAGGCCCGCGTGGCTCTGGGGGCCAACGTCCTGACTTTC. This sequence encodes CASSPGQARVALGANVLTF.

CDR3 nucleotide sequence: TGTGCCAGCAGCTTGTCGGACAGGCGCGTGGTTGATGGCTACACCTTC. Protein sequence: CASSLSDRRVVDGYTF. V and J are TRBV5-6 and TRBJ1-2; 7 bases are a match to TRBD1. Germline CDR1 reads SGHDT; CDR2 reads YYEEEE. The CDR3 has 16 amino acids. J was trimmed by 6 bases and V by 1 base; bases with no gene match: 12.